The 14 T cell receptor beta chains presented below share a single source sample, sequenced in a study of identical twins. TCRdb re-analysed the 5' RACE reads in MiXCR, keeping a single row per CDR3 protein. The table lists around 280,000 distinct CDR3 sequences, about 8.9% of them singletons, with 2% to 2.5% in the top ten. The sample also formed part of further work on yellow fever vaccine responses in identical twins.

The sample comprised memory (CD45RO+) T cells sorted from blood. Receptor source: a woman aged 18-30 years in good health.

The V call is TRBV6-4, the J call TRBJ1-5; 8 bases agree with TRBD1. Germline-derived CDR1 and CDR2 are MRHNA and SNTAGT. The trim removed 4 bases at V and 5 bases at J, leaving 10 bases unmatched. The length of the CDR3 is 16 residues. The CDR3 reads CASSVKGDRRHQPQHF. The CDR3 coding sequence is TGTGCCAGCAGTGTGAAAGGGGACAGGCGGCATCAGCCCCAGCATTTT.

This chain links TRBV12-3 or TRBV12-4 with TRBJ2-2; 10 bases are a match to TRBD2. CDR3 length: 15 amino acids. V gave up 5 bases and J gave up 5 bases; unmatched junction bases: 5. The CDR3, as DNA: TGTGCCAGCAGTCGCCTAGCGGGAGATACCGGGGAGCTGTTTTTT. Protein product: CASSRLAGDTGELFF.

This sequence joins TRBV11-2 and TRBJ2-7; TRBD2 might be the D (6 bases). Deletions cut 0 bases from V and 7 bases from J, with 13 bases between. CDR3 length equals 14 residues. Germline loops: CDR1 SGHAT, CDR2 FQNNGV. The DNA for the CDR3 is TGTGCCAGCAGCTTAGACCGCCGGGGGTGGGAGCAGTACGTC. It codes for CASSLDRRGWEQYV.

V usage is TRBV6-1 and J usage is TRBJ2-5, with 7 nucleotides matching TRBD1. CDR1 and CDR2 from the germline V gene are MNHNS and SASEGT. The trim removed 3 bases at V and 3 bases at J, leaving 4 bases unmatched. This CDR3 is built from 14 residues. DNA of the CDR3: TGTGCCAGCAGTGATCTGGGACAGAAAGAGACCCAGTACTTC. Its translation: CASSDLGQKETQYF.

This clonotype was counted a few times. The chain couples TRBV4-1 to TRBJ2-3; D could derive from TRBD1 or TRBD2 (5 bases each). The CDR3 has 15 residues. Between the trimmed V and J ends, which lost 0 bases and 6 bases, there was a span of 13 bases. Germline V gives CDR1 MGHRA, CDR2 YSYEKL. The CDR3 coding sequence is TGCGCCAGCAGCCAAGATAGAGGGGCGTGGGATACGCAGTATTTT. Translating it yields CASSQDRGAWDTQYF.

This clonotype was counted between two and nine times. The chain is built from TRBV28 and TRBJ1-4; D gene uncertain. V lost 7 bases to trimming and J lost 0 bases, with 9 bases between them. The V gene's germline CDR1 is MDHEN and CDR2 SYDVKM. This CDR3 has 14 residues. The CDR3 sequence is CASKTFSTNEKLFF. The CDR3, as DNA: TGTGCCAGCAAAACATTTTCAACTAATGAAAAACTGTTTTTT.

This clonotype was detected only a few times. This rearrangement joins TRBV28 to TRBJ2-5; D is possibly TRBD1 (7 bases). The ends were cut back, 5 bases at V and 2 bases at J, with 18 bases in the middle. Germline V gene lookup returns CDR1 MDHEN and CDR2 SYDVKM. CDR3 length equals 16 residues. CDR3 bases: TGTGCCAGCAGTAATGAGGAGGGGGCTCTTCAAGAGACCCAGTACTTC. It codes for CASSNEEGALQETQYF.

V gene TRBV6-1 combines with J gene TRBJ2-4; tentatively, D is TRBD2 (5 bases). CDR1 MNHNS and CDR2 SASEGT come from the germline V gene. V lost 6 bases, J lost 8 bases, and 17 bases lay in between. The CDR3 loop spans 14 amino acids. The CDR3 region has the DNA TGTGCCAGCAGCCCGGGGTCCTCGGTAGACATTCAGTACTTC. Protein sequence: CASSPGSSVDIQYF.

The CDR3, as DNA: TGCAGTGGCAGTCAGGGGGCGGGGGAGCAGTACGTC. This gives the protein CSGSQGAGEQYV. The chain has TRBV20-1 and TRBJ2-7, with 8 bases matching TRBD1. CDR3 length: 12 amino acids. Germline lookup yields CDR1 DFQATT and CDR2 SNEGSKA (reference sequence). The junction had 9 bases not matched to a gene; V was cut back by 7 bases and J by 7 bases.

The sample holds many counts of this clonotype. This chain links TRBV28 with TRBJ1-4; no clear D gene. V lost 6 bases and J 8 bases, leaving 16 bases between the germline ends. This CDR3 is 14 amino acids long. Germline loops: CDR1 MDHEN, CDR2 SYDVKM. CDR3 sequence (DNA): TGTGCCAGCAGCGACGCTCGGGGAGAAGAAAAACTGTTTTTT. Residues: CASSDARGEEKLFF.

The genes are TRBV2 and TRBJ2-7, with TRBD2 matching 9 bases. Germline trimming cut 6 bases from V and 2 bases from J; bases unmatched to any gene: 8. The CDR3 consists of 15 residues. Germline loops: CDR1 SNHLY, CDR2 FYNNEI. CDR3 region: CASRESSGATYEQYF. CDR3 bases: TGTGCCAGCAGGGAATCTAGCGGGGCCACCTACGAGCAGTACTTC.

This rearrangement joins TRBV19 to TRBJ1-3, with 12 positions matching TRBD1. The V segment lost 6 bases and the J segment 0 bases; nucleotides outside the gene matches: 12. This CDR3 region has 19 residues. The germline CDR1 and CDR2 sequences are LNHDA and SQIVND (reference sequence). For the CDR3, the DNA is TGTGCCAGTAGGATTTCCGGGACAGGGGGCTCCAGCTCTGGAAACACCATATATTTT. Amino acids: CASRISGTGGSSSGNTIYF.

This clonotype was found many times. The chain carries TRBV5-1 and TRBJ1-1; 7 bases fit TRBD1. CDR3 length: 15 residues. After removal of 3 bases from V and 4 bases from J, the junction contained 9 bases not matched to a gene. Germline lookup yields CDR1 SGHRS and CDR2 YFSETQ. Here the CDR3 reads CASSYSNDRVTEAFF. The DNA for the CDR3 is TGCGCCAGCAGCTACTCAAACGACAGGGTCACTGAAGCTTTCTTT.

This clonotype showed up just once. The genes are TRBV7-6 and TRBJ2-1; D possibly uses TRBD1 or TRBD2 (6 bases each). The CDR3 has 15 residues. The V end was cut by 0 bases, the J end by 9 bases, with 15 bases between. Germline-derived CDR1 and CDR2 are SGHVS and FNYEAQ. The CDR3, as DNA: TGTGCCAGCAGCTTAGCTTCGTCGGGGGCCGGTGAGCAGTTCTTC. This translates into CASSLASSGAGEQFF.